A selection of T cell receptor beta chains follows, all from one sample in a study of control samples from healthy donors and cancer patients. Profiling relied on immunoSEQ multiplex PCR, and the TCRdb table lists in-frame clones only, not all of them. The table lists almost 95,000 clones, over 75% of them singletons. The sample was blood. All receptors come from a woman in her late teens or twenties in good health. The CDR3 runs from the conserved cysteine through the conserved F or W. D genes are given only for firm matches. Size values are once, few and many counts, or a class for expanded clones, and some rows have none.

v_call	d_call	j_call	clone_size	cdr3_nt	cdr3_aa
TRBV11-2	.	TRBJ1-1	.	TGTGCCAGCAGCTCACCGACAGGGAACACTGAAGCTTTCTTT	CASSSPTGNTEAFF
TRBV11-2	.	TRBJ2-7	.	TGTGCCAGCAGCTTAGTAGGGGGATCCGACGAGCAGTACTTC	CASSLVGGSDEQYF
TRBV27	.	TRBJ1-4	.	TGTGCCACCGCCGCGGTGCCTAATGAAAAACTGTTTTTT	CATAAVPNEKLFF
TRBV6-2/TRBV6-3	TRBD2	TRBJ2-7	.	TGTGCCAGCAGTTACCTGGCGGGGGGGCCGTACGAGCAGTACTTC	CASSYLAGGPYEQYF
TRBV5-1	.	TRBJ2-1	once	TGCGCCAGCAGCTTCACCGGGGGCGGTCCCAGTAATGAGCAGTTCTTC	CASSFTGGGPSNEQFF
TRBV4-1	.	TRBJ1-2	.	TGCGCCAGCAGCCAAGGGACGGGGGGGACTAACTATGGCTACACCTTC	CASSQGTGGTNYGYTF
TRBV27	.	TRBJ1-2	.	TGTGCCAGCAGGCCGATACAGGGTGGTGGCTACACCTTC	CASRPIQGGGYTF
TRBV27	.	TRBJ2-7	.	TGTGCCAGCAGAAACGGAGAAAAGTACTTC	CASRNGEKYF
TRBV2	TRBD1	TRBJ2-5	once	TGTGCCAGCAGTCATATCGACAGGGGGGGCGAGACCCAGTACTTC	CASSHIDRGGETQYF
TRBV10-3	.	TRBJ1-2	.	TGTGCCATCAGCCAGGAAGGGCGCGGCTACACCTTC	CAISQEGRGYTF
TRBV5-4	.	TRBJ1-1	.	TGTGCCAGCAGCTCCCGCCGCAGAACGACCTTAGAGAACACTGAAGCTTTCTTT	CASSSRRRTTLENTEAFF
TRBV6-5	.	TRBJ1-5	.	TGTGCCAGCAGAGCTCAGGACACGGAGGATCAGCCCCAGCATTTT	CASRAQDTEDQPQHF
TRBV5-1	.	TRBJ1-6	.	TGCGCCAGCAGCTTGGCAGAGAGGGCACCCCTCCACTTT	CASSLAERAPLHF
TRBV6-4	TRBD2	TRBJ2-1	.	TGTGCCAGCAGTGACTTGGGCGGGGGAAATGAGCAGTTCTTC	CASSDLGGGNEQFF
TRBV2	.	TRBJ2-7	.	TGTGCCAGCAAGACCGCCTACGAGCAGTACTTC	CASKTAYEQYF
TRBV4-2	.	TRBJ1-5	.	TGTGCCAGCAGCCAATCCGGGAGTGGCAATCAGCCCCAGCATTTT	CASSQSGSGNQPQHF
TRBV28	.	TRBJ2-7	.	TGTGCCAGCAGTGGGGCTAGCACATCCATTTTCGAGCAGTACTTC	CASSGASTSIFEQYF
TRBV7-3	TRBD2	TRBJ2-7	.	TGTGCCAGCAGCCCCAGGGGTCGGCGGGGGGGATTTCGGTACGAGCAGTACTTC	CASSPRGRRGGFRYEQYF
TRBV28	.	TRBJ1-1	once	TGTGCCAGCAGTCCCTTTAGGCTCACTGAAGCTTTCTTT	CASSPFRLTEAFF
TRBV5-1	.	TRBJ1-3	.	TGCGCCAGCAGCTTCGGGGCCTCTGGAAACACCATATATTTT	CASSFGASGNTIYF
TRBV4-2	.	TRBJ2-5	.	TGTGCCAGCAGCCAAGATACGGGGGGCTTACGAGAGACCCAGTACTTC	CASSQDTGGLRETQYF
TRBV11-2	TRBD2	TRBJ2-7	.	TGTGCCAGCACCTGGACTAGCGAGACCTACGAGCAGTACTTC	CASTWTSETYEQYF
TRBV11-3	TRBD2	TRBJ2-7	.	TGTGCCAGCAGCGGTAGGACTAGCGGGGGGTCCTACGAGCAGTACTTC	CASSGRTSGGSYEQYF
TRBV7-3	TRBD1	TRBJ2-5	few	TGTGCCAGCAGCTCGCCCCCAGGGGGCTCGGAGACCCAGTACTTC	CASSSPPGGSETQYF
TRBV12-3/TRBV12-4	TRBD1	TRBJ1-2	.	TGTGCCAGCAGAAGGGACAGGGACTATGGCTACACCTTC	CASRRDRDYGYTF
TRBV9	.	TRBJ1-1	.	TGTGCCAGCAGCGTAGCGGCCGGGGGCACTGAAGCTTTCTTT	CASSVAAGGTEAFF
TRBV3-1/TRBV3-2	.	TRBJ1-1	.	TGTGCCAGCAGCCGCCGAGAGGTAGGGACTGAAGCTTTCTTT	CASSRREVGTEAFF
TRBV6-5	TRBD1	TRBJ1-2	.	TGTGCCATCTCGGGACAGGGGAGCAATGGTGGCTACACCTTC	CAISGQGSNGGYTF
TRBV4-1	.	TRBJ1-1	once	TGCGCCGGCAGCCAATGGGGAAACACTGAAGCTTTCTTT	CAGSQWGNTEAFF
TRBV5-1	TRBD2	TRBJ2-3	.	TGCGCCAGCAGTAAGGTAGCGGGGGGCCCGAGCACAGATACGCAGTATTTT	CASSKVAGGPSTDTQYF
TRBV5-1	TRBD2	TRBJ2-5	.	TGCGCCAGCAGCCGGACCTCTAGCGGGGGGACGGAGACCCAGTACTTC	CASSRTSSGGTETQYF
TRBV7-9	TRBD1	TRBJ1-2	.	TGTGCCAGCAGCGATGCCGGGACAGGGGATGGCTACACCTTC	CASSDAGTGDGYTF
TRBV10-3	.	TRBJ1-1	.	TGTGCCATCAGTGGAAGGGAATCGATGAACACTGAAGCTTTCTTT	CAISGRESMNTEAFF
TRBV7-9	TRBD1	TRBJ1-2	.	TGTGCCAGCAGCCTCTACGGGACAGGGAGTGGCTACACCTTC	CASSLYGTGSGYTF
TRBV25-1	.	TRBJ1-1	.	TGTGCCAGCAGTGACCCCGGGGCTGAAGCTTTCTTT	CASSDPGAEAFF
TRBV4-2	TRBD2	TRBJ2-5	.	TGTGCCAGCAGCCAGGATAGCGGGGCTCCACAAGAGACCCAGTACTTC	CASSQDSGAPQETQYF
TRBV5-1	TRBD1	TRBJ2-5	.	TGCGCCAGCAGCTACGGGACAGCACAAGAGACCCAGTACTTC	CASSYGTAQETQYF
TRBV2	.	TRBJ1-1	.	TGTGCCAGCGCTAAGGAAGTGAACACTGAAGCTTTCTTT	CASAKEVNTEAFF
TRBV7-2	.	TRBJ1-3	.	TGTGCCAGCAGCTTAGTGGCTGGAAACACCATATATTTT	CASSLVAGNTIYF
TRBV5-5	.	TRBJ1-5	.	TGTGCCAGCAGCTTCAACAGCAATCAGCCCCAGCATTTT	CASSFNSNQPQHF
TRBV7-2	.	TRBJ2-2	few	TGTGCCAGCAGCTTAGGGGGGACGATAAGTCCCGGGGAGCTGTTTTTT	CASSLGGTISPGELFF
TRBV7-2	.	TRBJ2-1	.	TGTGCCAGCAGCTTAGAGGGGCAAACCTACAATGAGCAGTTCTTC	CASSLEGQTYNEQFF
TRBV18	TRBD1	TRBJ1-3	once	TGTGCCAGCTCACGGGACAGCTCTGGAAACACCATATATTTT	CASSRDSSGNTIYF
TRBV4-1	.	TRBJ2-5	.	TGCGCCAGCAGCCTTATCGTTAAGGAAAAAGAGACCCAGTACTTC	CASSLIVKEKETQYF
TRBV6-5	TRBD1	TRBJ1-4	.	TGTGCCAGCAGTTGGACAGGGTCTAATGAAAAACTGTTTTTT	CASSWTGSNEKLFF
TRBV7-5	.	TRBJ1-2	.	TGTGCCAGAAGCTTACCGTACTATGGCTACACCTTC	CARSLPYYGYTF